The clone carrying this T cell receptor beta chain has at least ten counts. There were TCR beta CDR3 regions amplified from RNA transcripts. Using the HTBI primer set, a first-round RT-PCR was run on the TCR CDR3. TCRdb passed the multiplex PCR reads through MiXCR, listing each CDR3 protein once. The profile covers a few hundred thousand distinct CDR3 sequences, with around 16% appearing a single time and approximately 7% taken by the ten largest. The record originates from a study of T cells in Graves' hyperthyroidism and ophthalmopathy. This CDR3 comprises 17 residues. Germline values: CDR1 MNHEY, CDR2 SVGAGI. Trimming took 0 bases from V and 0 from J; bases not matched to a gene: 5.

This sequence was found in a young woman with Graves' hyperthyroidism. The sequenced sample was blood. The chain couples TRBV6-5 to TRBJ2-1, with 7 bases matching TRBD2. The CDR3 sequence: CASSYSSGGSSYNEQFF. The CDR3, as DNA: TGTGCCAGCAGTTACTCTTCGGGCGGGAGCTCCTACAATGAGCAGTTCTTC.